This passage covers 13 T cell receptor beta chains from one sample sequenced in a study of cytomegalovirus exposure and HLA in healthy donors. Vbeta (60) and Jbeta (13) primers were used in the PCR. Generated by immunoSEQ multiplex PCR, the TCRdb table keeps only in-frame clones and is missing some. Of roughly 95,000 clones in the sample, around four fifths are singletons; the top ten hold around 3.7%. Sequenced material: PBMCs. Every receptor here comes from a man aged 25 to 40 in good health and CMV-seropositive.

The sample holds one count of this clone. The CDR3 sequence: CASSFPPPGGVTYEQYF. For the CDR3, the DNA is TGTGCCAGCAGTTTTCCGCCCCCGGGGGGCGTCACCTACGAGCAGTACTTC. V and J are TRBV27 and TRBJ2-7; D possibly corresponds to TRBD2 (7 bases). CDR1 and CDR2 (germline): MNHEY, SMNVEV (reference sequence). CDR3 length: 17 amino acids. V was trimmed by 3 bases and J by 2 bases, leaving 20 bases between them.

The gene calls are TRBV18 and TRBJ2-5; 8 nucleotides line up with TRBD1. V trimming: 5 bases; J trimming: 4 bases; junction bases outside the gene matches: 12. Germline loops: CDR1 KGHSH, CDR2 LQKENI. The CDR3 length is 16 residues. The CDR3 sequence: CASSDPGDRLRETQYF. In DNA, the CDR3 is TGTGCCAGCTCAGATCCCGGGGACAGGCTTAGAGAGACCCAGTACTTC.

The V gene is TRBV13, the J gene TRBJ2-7, with D maybe TRBD1 (6 bases). The germline gives CDR1 PRHDT, CDR2 FYEKMQ (reference sequence). The CDR3 totals 14 residues. Trimming removed 3 bases from V and 3 bases from J, with 12 bases in between. CDR3 DNA sequence: TGTGCCAGCAGCTTTCTACAGGGCAACTACGAGCAGTACTTC. This translates into CASSFLQGNYEQYF. Full variable domain (rest looked up from reference TRBV13 and TRBJ2-7): AAGVIQSPRHLIKEKRETATLKCYPIPRHDTVYWYQQGPGQDPQFLISFYEKMQSDKGSIPDRFSAQQFSDYHSELNMSSLELGDSALYFCASSFLQGNYEQYFGPGTRLTVT.

The rearrangement uses TRBV10-3 and TRBJ1-3; the D gene is possibly TRBD1 (5 bases). This CDR3 is 15 amino acids long. V gave up 6 bases and J gave up 4 bases, with 16 bases separating them. Germline assignment: CDR1 ENHRY and CDR2 SYGVKD. CDR3 sequence reads: CAISRAPQGGNTIYF. CDR3 in DNA: TGTGCCATCAGCAGGGCCCCGCAGGGAGGAAACACCATATATTTT.

The J gene is TRBJ1-5, the V gene TRBV4-1; D is unclear. V lost 1 base to trimming and J lost 1 base, with 5 bases between them. The length of the CDR3 is 14 residues. Germline values: CDR1 MGHRA, CDR2 YSYEKL. CDR3: CASSQARSNQPQHF. The CDR3 DNA follows: TGCGCCAGCAGCCAAGCGAGGAGCAATCAGCCCCAGCATTTT.

The chain uses TRBV7-2 and TRBJ2-1; 10 bases agree with TRBD2. The germline gives CDR1 SGHTA, CDR2 FQGNSA. There are 16 residues in the CDR3. V lost 1 base and J lost 9; bases outside the gene matches: 9. The CDR3 DNA is TGTGCCAGCAGCTTAGGAGCTAGCGGGAGATTAGTTGAGCAGTTCTTC. It specifies CASSLGASGRLVEQFF.

As DNA, the CDR3 is TGCGCCAGCAGCTCCCTAGCGGGAGTCAGTGGGTCCTACAATGAGCAGTTCTTC. It encodes CASSSLAGVSGSYNEQFF. V is TRBV5-1 and J is TRBJ2-1; 10 bases agree with TRBD2. Unmatched junction bases numbered 10, after V lost 3 bases and J lost 1 base. In germline, CDR1 is SGHRS, CDR2 YFSETQ. This CDR3 spans 18 amino acids.

The rearrangement joins TRBV30 to TRBJ2-3, with 7 bases identical to TRBD2. Germline loops: CDR1 GTSNPN, CDR2 SVGIG (reference sequence). V lost 4 bases and J lost 6; bases outside the gene matches: 7. The CDR3 spans 13 residues. CDR3 in amino acids: CAWTWGEGDTQYF. In nucleotides, the CDR3 is TGTGCCTGGACTTGGGGGGAGGGGGATACGCAGTATTTT.

The V gene is TRBV7-8, the J gene TRBJ2-1; TRBD2 matches 8 bases. This CDR3 region has 18 residues. J lost 2 bases, V lost 1 base, and 10 bases had no gene match. CDR1 SGHVS and CDR2 FQNEAQ come from the germline V gene. The CDR3 spells CASSLVAGPSGTYNEQFF. CDR3 nucleotide sequence: TGTGCCAGCAGCTTAGTAGCGGGACCCTCCGGAACCTACAATGAGCAGTTCTTC.

V is TRBV7-2 and J is TRBJ2-1, with TRBD2 matching over 8 bases. The junction had 2 bases not matched to a gene; V was cut back by 1 base and J by 6 bases. This CDR3 comprises 14 residues. Looked up from germline, CDR1 is SGHTA and CDR2 is FQGNSA. The CDR3: CASSLELAANEQFF. CDR3 nucleotide sequence: TGTGCCAGCAGCTTAGAACTAGCGGCCAATGAGCAGTTCTTC.

The gene calls are TRBV4-3 and TRBJ2-7; TRBD2 matches at 10 bases. This CDR3 region has 15 residues. J lost 4 bases, V lost 3 bases, and 6 bases had no gene match. Germline loops: CDR1 LGHNA, CDR2 YSLEER. The DNA for the CDR3 is TGCGCCAGCAGCCAGCTAGCGGGAGTGGGATACGAGCAGTACTTC. Translated: CASSQLAGVGYEQYF.

This chain uses TRBV10-3 with TRBJ2-7; 7 bases agree with TRBD2. Per the germline V gene, CDR1 is ENHRY and CDR2 is SYGVKD. The J segment lost 9 bases and the V segment lost 4 bases, leaving 12 bases of the junction unmatched. The CDR3 runs 14 residues. The CDR3 DNA reads TGTGCCATCAGTGTGTCTAGCGGTTTACGAGGGCAGTACTTC. Protein sequence: CAISVSSGLRGQYF.

This clone turned up a few times. This sequence joins TRBV7-9 and TRBJ2-7; D gene uncertain. The CDR3 contains 14 residues. The ends were cut back, 2 bases at V and 0 bases at J, with 8 bases in the middle. CDR1 and CDR2 from the germline V gene are SEHNR and FQNEAQ (reference sequence). CDR3 in amino acids: CASSLTTYSYEQYF. CDR3 DNA sequence: TGTGCCAGCAGCTTAACCACCTACTCCTACGAGCAGTACTTC.